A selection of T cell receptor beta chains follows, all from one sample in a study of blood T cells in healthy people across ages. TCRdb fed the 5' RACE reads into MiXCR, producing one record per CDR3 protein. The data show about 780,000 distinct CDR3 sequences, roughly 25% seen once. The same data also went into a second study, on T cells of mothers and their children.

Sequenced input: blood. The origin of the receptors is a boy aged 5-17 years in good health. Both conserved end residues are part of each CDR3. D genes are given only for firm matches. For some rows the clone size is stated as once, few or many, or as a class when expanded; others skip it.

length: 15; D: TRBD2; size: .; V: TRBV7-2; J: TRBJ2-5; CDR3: CASSPETSGQETQYF; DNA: TGTGCCAGCAGCCCAGAGACTAGCGGGCAAGAGACCCAGTACTTC
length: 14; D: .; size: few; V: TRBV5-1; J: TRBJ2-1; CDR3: CASSPVSVRDEQFF; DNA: TGCGCCAGCAGCCCCGTTTCTGTGAGGGATGAGCAGTTCTTC
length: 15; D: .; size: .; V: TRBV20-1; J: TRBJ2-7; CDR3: CSARVRDTTSYEQYF; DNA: TGCAGTGCTAGAGTCCGGGACACCACCTCCTACGAGCAGTACTTC
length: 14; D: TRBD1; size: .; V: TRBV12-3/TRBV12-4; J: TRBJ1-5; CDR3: CASSLQGAYQPQHF; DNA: TGTGCCAGCAGTTTGCAGGGGGCGTATCAGCCCCAGCATTTT
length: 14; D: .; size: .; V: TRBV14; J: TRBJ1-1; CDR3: CASSQQSFNTEAFF; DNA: TGTGCCAGCAGCCAACAGTCTTTTAACACTGAAGCTTTCTTT
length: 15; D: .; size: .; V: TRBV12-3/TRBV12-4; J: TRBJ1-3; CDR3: CASSSLGISGNTIYF; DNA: TGTGCCAGCAGTTCCCTGGGGATCTCTGGAAACACCATATATTTT
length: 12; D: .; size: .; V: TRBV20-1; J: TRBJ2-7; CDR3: CSAYQSSYEQYF; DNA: TGCAGTGCTTACCAAAGCTCCTACGAGCAGTACTTC
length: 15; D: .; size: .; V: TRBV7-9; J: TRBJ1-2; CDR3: CASSSLTTFPGGYTF; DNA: TGTGCCAGCAGCTCCCTGACGACTTTTCCGGGCGGCTACACCTTC
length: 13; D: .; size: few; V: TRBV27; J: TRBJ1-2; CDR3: CASSWGLNYGYTF; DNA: TGTGCCAGCAGTTGGGGGCTAAACTATGGCTACACCTTC
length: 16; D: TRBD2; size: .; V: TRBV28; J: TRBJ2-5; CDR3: CASSWGLAGALETQYF; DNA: TGTGCCAGCAGCTGGGGACTAGCGGGGGCTTTGGAGACCCAGTACTTC
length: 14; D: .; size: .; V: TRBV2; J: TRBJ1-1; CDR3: CASSEEGVNTEAFF; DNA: TGTGCCAGCAGTGAAGAGGGCGTGAACACTGAAGCTTTCTTT
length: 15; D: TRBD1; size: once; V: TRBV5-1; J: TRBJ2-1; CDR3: CASSQGQGDVNEQFF; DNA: TGCGCCAGCAGCCAGGGACAGGGAGATGTCAATGAGCAGTTCTTC
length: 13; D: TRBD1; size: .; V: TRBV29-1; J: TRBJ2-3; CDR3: CSGWTGGTDTQYF; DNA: TGCAGCGGATGGACAGGGGGCACAGATACGCAGTACTTT
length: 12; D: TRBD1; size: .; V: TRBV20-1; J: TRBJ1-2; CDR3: CSARGTGDGYTF; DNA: TGCAGTGCGAGGGGGACAGGGGATGGCTACACCTTC
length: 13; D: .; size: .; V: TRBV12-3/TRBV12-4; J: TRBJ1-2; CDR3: CASSFGYDYGYTF; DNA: TGTGCCAGCAGTTTTGGTTACGACTATGGCTACACCTTC
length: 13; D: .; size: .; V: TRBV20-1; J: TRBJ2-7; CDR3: CSASGAGWYEQYF; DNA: TGCAGTGCTAGCGGGGCAGGGTGGTACGAGCAGTACTTC
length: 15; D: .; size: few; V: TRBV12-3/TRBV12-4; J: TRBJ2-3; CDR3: CASSYDAGSGDTQYF; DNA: TGTGCCAGCAGTTACGACGCAGGGTCCGGAGATACGCAGTATTTT
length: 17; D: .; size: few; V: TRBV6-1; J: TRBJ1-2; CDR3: CASSKGRVPPTNYGYTF; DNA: TGTGCCAGCAGTAAGGGAAGGGTCCCACCAACTAACTATGGCTACACCTTC
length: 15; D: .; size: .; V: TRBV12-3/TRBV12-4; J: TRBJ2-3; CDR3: CASSSSIGRTDTQYF; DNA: TGTGCCAGCAGTTCCTCGATCGGCCGCACAGATACGCAGTATTTT
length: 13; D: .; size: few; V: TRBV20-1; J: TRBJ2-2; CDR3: CSARVCRGGELFF; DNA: TGCAGTGCTAGAGTATGTAGGGGCGGGGAGCTGTTTTTT
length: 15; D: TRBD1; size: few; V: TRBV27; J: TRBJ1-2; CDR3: CASSSYRGPRDGYTF; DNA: TGTGCCAGCAGTTCCTACAGGGGTCCGCGGGATGGCTACACCTTC
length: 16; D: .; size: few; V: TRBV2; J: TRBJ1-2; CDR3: CASSEAAGPLPPGYTF; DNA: TGTGCCAGCAGTGAAGCGGCGGGCCCCTTACCCCCCGGCTACACCTTC
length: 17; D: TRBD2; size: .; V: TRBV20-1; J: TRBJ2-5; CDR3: CSARDPAGSGGAVSEFF; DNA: TGCAGTGCTAGAGATCCCGCAGGTAGCGGGGGGGCGGTTTCTGAGTTCTTC
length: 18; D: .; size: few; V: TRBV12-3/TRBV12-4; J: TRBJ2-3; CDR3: CASSRPVGNLLGTDTQYF; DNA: TGTGCCAGCAGTCGGCCCGTCGGGAACCTGTTAGGCACAGATACGCAGTATTTT
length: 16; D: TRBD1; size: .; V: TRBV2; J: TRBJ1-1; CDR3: CASRETTTGANTEAFF; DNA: TGTGCCAGCAGAGAAACCACGACAGGGGCGAACACTGAAGCTTTCTTT
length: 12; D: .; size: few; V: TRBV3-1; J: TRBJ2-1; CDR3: CASSQPNNEQFF; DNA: TGTGCCAGCAGCCAACCGAACAATGAGCAGTTCTTC
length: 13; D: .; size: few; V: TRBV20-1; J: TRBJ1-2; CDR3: CSARVRDHYGYTF; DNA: TGCAGTGCTAGAGTAAGGGATCACTATGGCTACACCTTC
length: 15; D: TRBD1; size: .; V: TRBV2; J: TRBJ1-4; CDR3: CASSRDRDSVGKLFF; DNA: TGTGCCAGCAGTCGGGACAGGGATAGCGTGGGAAAACTGTTTTTT
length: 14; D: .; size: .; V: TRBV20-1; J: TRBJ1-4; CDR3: CSARRSGKHEKLFF; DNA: TGCAGTGCTCGGAGGTCGGGTAAGCATGAAAAACTGTTTTTT
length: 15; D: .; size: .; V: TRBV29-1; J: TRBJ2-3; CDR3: CSVLEPSYSTDTQYF; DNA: TGCAGCGTTCTCGAACCCAGCTACTCCACAGATACGCAGTATTTT
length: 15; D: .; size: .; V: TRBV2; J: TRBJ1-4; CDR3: CASSGGKGRFEKLFF; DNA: TGTGCCAGCAGTGGGGGGAAAGGAAGATTCGAAAAACTGTTTTTT
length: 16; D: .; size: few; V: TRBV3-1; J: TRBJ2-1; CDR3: CASSQGGSGYSDEQFF; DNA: TGTGCCAGCAGCCAAGGCGGATCGGGATACAGCGATGAGCAGTTCTTT
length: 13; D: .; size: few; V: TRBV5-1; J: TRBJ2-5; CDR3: CASSLARKETQYF; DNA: TGCGCCAGCAGCTTGGCTAGAAAAGAGACCCAGTACTTC
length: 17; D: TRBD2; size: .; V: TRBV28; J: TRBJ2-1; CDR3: CASSLYPSGGSYNEQFF; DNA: TGTGCCAGCAGTTTATATCCTAGCGGGGGCTCCTACAATGAGCAGTTCTTC
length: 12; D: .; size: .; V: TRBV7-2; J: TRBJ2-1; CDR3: CASSLRRNEQFF; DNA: TGTGCCAGCAGCTTACGCCGGAATGAGCAGTTCTTC
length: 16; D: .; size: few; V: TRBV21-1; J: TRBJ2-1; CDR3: CASSKAGGGSNNEQFF; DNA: TGTGCCAGCAGCAAAGCGGGAGGTGGTAGCAACAATGAGCAGTTCTTC
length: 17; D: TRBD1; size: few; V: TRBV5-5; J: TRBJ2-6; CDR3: CASSLTQGVGGANVLTF; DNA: TGTGCCAGCAGCTTGACACAGGGGGTCGGTGGGGCCAACGTCCTGACTTTC
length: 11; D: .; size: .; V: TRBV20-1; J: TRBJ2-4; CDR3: CSAVLRGAQYF; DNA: TGCAGTGCTGTCTTAAGGGGGGCTCAGTACTTC
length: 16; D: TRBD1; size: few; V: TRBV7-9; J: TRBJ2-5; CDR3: CASSSSGTVYQETQYF; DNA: TGTGCCAGCAGCTCCTCCGGGACAGTGTACCAAGAGACCCAGTACTTC
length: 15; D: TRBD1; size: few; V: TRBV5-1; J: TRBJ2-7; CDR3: CASSHAGGLRYEQYF; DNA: TGCGCCAGCAGCCACGCAGGGGGCTTACGGTACGAGCAGTACTTC
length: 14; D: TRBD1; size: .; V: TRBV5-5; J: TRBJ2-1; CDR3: CASSGAGGRNEQFF; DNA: TGTGCCAGCAGCGGGGCAGGGGGCCGTAATGAGCAGTTCTTC
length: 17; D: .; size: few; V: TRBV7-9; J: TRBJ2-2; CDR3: CASSLAHQGSVAGELFF; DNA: TGTGCCAGCAGCTTAGCTCACCAGGGGAGTGTCGCCGGGGAGCTGTTTTTT
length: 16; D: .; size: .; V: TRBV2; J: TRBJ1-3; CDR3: CASSTGTDSSGNTIYF; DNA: TGTGCCAGCAGCACCGGGACGGATAGTTCTGGAAATACCATATATTTT
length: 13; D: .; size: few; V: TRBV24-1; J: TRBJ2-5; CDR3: CATSDPPLETQYF; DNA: TGTGCCACCAGTGATCCACCCCTGGAGACCCAGTACTTC
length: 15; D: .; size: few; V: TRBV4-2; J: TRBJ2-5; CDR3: CASSLSAQGRETQYF; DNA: TGTGCCAGCAGCCTCTCGGCCCAAGGGAGGGAGACCCAGTACTTC
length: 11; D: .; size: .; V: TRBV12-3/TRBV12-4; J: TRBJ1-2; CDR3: CASSFFYGYTF; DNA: TGTGCCAGCAGTTTCTTTTATGGCTACACCTTC
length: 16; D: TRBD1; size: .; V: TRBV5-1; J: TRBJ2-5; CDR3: CASSLAMRQGKNEQYF; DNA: TGCGCCAGCAGCTTGGCCATGAGACAGGGAAAAAATGAGCAGTACTTC
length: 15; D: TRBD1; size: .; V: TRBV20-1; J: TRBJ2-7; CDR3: CSARSTGTGAYEQYF; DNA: TGCAGTGCTCGGAGCACCGGGACAGGGGCCTACGAGCAGTACTTC
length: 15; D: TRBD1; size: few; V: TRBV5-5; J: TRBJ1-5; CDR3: CASSRDRIGNQPQHF; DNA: TGTGCCAGCAGTCGGGACAGGATTGGTAATCAGCCCCAGCATTTT
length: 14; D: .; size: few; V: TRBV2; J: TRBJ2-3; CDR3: CASKEGSSTDTQYF; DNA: TGTGCCAGCAAAGAGGGTTCTAGCACAGATACGCAGTATTTT
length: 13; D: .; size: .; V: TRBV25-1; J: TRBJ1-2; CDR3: CASSAGRDYGYTF; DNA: TGTGCCAGCAGTGCCGGCAGGGACTATGGCTACACCTTC
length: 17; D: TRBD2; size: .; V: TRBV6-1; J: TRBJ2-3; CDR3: CASSRTLTGLPSDTQYF; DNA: TGTGCCAGCAGTCGTACCCTCACGGGACTACCCTCGGATACGCAGTATTTT
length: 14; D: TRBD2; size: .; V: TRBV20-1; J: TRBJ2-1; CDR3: CSAHTTSGHNEQFF; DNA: TGCAGTGCTCACACGACTAGCGGGCACAATGAGCAGTTCTTC
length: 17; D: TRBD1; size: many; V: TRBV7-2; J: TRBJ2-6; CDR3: CASSLSGGAPGANVLTF; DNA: TGTGCCAGCAGCCTCTCAGGGGGCGCCCCTGGGGCCAACGTCCTGACTTTC
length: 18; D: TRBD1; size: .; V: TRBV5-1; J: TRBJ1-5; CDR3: CASSLAPRQGGFNQPQHF; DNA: TGCGCCAGCAGCTTGGCCCCTAGACAGGGGGGCTTCAATCAGCCCCAGCATTTT
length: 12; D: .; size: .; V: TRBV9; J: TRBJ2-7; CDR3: CASSVEGGKQYF; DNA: TGTGCCAGCAGCGTAGAGGGTGGAAAACAGTACTTC